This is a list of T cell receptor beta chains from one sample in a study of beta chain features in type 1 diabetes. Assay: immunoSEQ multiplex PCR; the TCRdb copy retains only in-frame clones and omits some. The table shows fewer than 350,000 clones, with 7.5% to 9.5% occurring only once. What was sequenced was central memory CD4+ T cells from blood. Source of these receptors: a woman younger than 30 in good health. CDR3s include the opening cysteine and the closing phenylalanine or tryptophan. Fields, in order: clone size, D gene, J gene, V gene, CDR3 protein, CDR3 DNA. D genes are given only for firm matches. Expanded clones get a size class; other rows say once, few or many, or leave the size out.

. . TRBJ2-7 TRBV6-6 CASSYGAAYSYEQYF TGTGCCAGCAGCTATGGGGCAGCCTACTCCTACGAGCAGTACTTC
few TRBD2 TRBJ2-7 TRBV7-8 CGTSGRDEQYF TGTGGGACTAGCGGGAGGGACGAGCAGTACTTC
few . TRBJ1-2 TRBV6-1 CASSEQAVNYGYTF TGTGCCAGCAGTGAACAAGCGGTTAACTATGGCTACACCTTC
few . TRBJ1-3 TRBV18 CASSQGRTISGNTIYF TGTGCCAGCTCCCAGGGACGGACAATCTCTGGAAACACCATATATTTT
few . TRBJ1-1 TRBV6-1 CASSGPNRPQNTEAFF TGTGCCAGCAGTGGTCCGAACCGGCCCCAAAACACTGAAGCTTTCTTT
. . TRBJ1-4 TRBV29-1 CSVVSRVFGEKLFF TGCAGCGTTGTTTCGCGAGTCTTCGGGGAAAAACTGTTTTTT
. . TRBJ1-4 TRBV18 CASSPGVDEKLFF TGTGCCAGCTCACCAGGGGTGGATGAAAAACTGTTTTTT
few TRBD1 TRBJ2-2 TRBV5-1 CASSMGQGTGELFF TGCGCCAGCAGCATGGGACAGGGGACCGGGGAGCTGTTTTTT
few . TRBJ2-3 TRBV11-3 CASSSGDTVDTQYF TGTGCCAGCAGCTCCGGTGACACGGTAGATACGCAGTATTTT
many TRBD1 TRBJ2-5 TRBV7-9 CASSSRTGSETQYF TGTGCCAGCAGCTCCAGGACAGGGTCAGAGACCCAGTACTTC
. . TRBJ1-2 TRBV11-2 CASSLDDASYGYTF TGTGCCAGCAGCTTAGACGACGCAAGCTATGGCTACACCTTC
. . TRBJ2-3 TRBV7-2 CASSLRADTQYF TGTGCCAGCAGTTTAAGGGCGGATACGCAGTATTTT
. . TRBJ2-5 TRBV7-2 CASSSSNRARGETQYF TGTGCCAGCAGCTCGTCAAACAGGGCCCGGGGGGAGACCCAGTACTTC
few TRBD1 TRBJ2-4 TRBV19 CASSGDSLKNIQYF TGTGCCAGTAGCGGGGACAGCCTCAAAAACATTCAGTACTTC
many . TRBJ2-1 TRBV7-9 CASSSTYEQFF TGTGCCAGCAGCTCCACCTATGAGCAGTTCTTC
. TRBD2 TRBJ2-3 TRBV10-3 CAISGGANGDTQYF TGTGCCATAAGCGGGGGGGCGAACGGAGATACGCAGTATTTT
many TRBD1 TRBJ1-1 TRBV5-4 CASTRAGTENTEAFF TGTGCCAGCACCCGAGCCGGGACAGAGAACACTGAAGCTTTCTTT
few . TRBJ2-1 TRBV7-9 CASSLDGGDEQFF TGTGCCAGCAGCTTAGACGGCGGGGATGAGCAGTTCTTC
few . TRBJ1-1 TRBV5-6 CASSLFDGFLPMNTEAFF TGTGCCAGCAGCTTGTTCGACGGGTTCTTACCCATGAACACTGAAGCTTTCTTT
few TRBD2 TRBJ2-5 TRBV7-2 CASSRSSGGAETQYF TGTGCCAGCAGCCGTTCGAGCGGGGGGGCGGAGACCCAGTACTTC
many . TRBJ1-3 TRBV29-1 CSVVFSGNTIYF TGCAGCGTTGTGTTCTCTGGAAACACCATATATTTT
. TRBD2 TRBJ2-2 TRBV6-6 CAAREGSGELFF TGTGCCGCCAGGGAGGGATCCGGGGAGCTGTTTTTT
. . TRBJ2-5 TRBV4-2 CASSPGSKGGETQYF TGTGCCAGCAGCCCCGGTTCAAAGGGTGGAGAGACCCAGTACTTC